Listed here is a single TCR beta chain. This sample stems from a study of CD8 T cells in Susac syndrome. Sequencing targeted TCR beta in blood CD8+ and CD4+ T cells. The germline V gene encodes CDR1 LNHDA and CDR2 SQIVND (reference sequence). V dropped 1 base and J dropped 2 bases, with 11 bases sitting between them. The CDR3 contains 15 residues. Reverse transcription of roughly 0.45 to 1 ug RNA was performed with random hexamers. A multiplex approach, immunoSEQ multiplex PCR, amplified TCR beta CDR3 across 54 Vbeta and 13 Jbeta. TCRdb used MiXCR to reprocess the immunoSEQ multiplex PCR reads, holding one entry per CDR3 protein. Among about 300,000 distinct CDR3 sequences, approximately 85% were seen once, and the ten largest hold around 0.22%.

The sequence came from a human donor with multiple sclerosis. The chain joins TRBV19 to TRBJ1-2, with D unresolved. The sequenced sample consisted of CD8+ T cells from PBMCs. The CDR3 nucleotides read TGTGCCAGTAGTATAGCTCCTCCGGGAAACTATGGCTACACCTTC. Translated: CASSIAPPGNYGYTF.